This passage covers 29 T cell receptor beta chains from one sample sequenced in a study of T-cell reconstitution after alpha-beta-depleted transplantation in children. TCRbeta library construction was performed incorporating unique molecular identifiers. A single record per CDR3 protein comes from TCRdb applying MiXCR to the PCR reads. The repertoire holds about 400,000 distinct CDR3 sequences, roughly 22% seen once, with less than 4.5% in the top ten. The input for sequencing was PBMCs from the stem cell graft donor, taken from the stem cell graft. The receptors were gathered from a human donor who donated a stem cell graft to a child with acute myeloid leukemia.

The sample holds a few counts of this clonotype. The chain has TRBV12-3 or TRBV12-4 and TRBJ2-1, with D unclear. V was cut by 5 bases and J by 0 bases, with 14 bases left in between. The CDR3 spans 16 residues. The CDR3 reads CASSLDLSPSYNEQFF. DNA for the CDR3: TGTGCCAGCAGTCTGGATCTATCTCCCTCCTACAATGAGCAGTTCTTC.

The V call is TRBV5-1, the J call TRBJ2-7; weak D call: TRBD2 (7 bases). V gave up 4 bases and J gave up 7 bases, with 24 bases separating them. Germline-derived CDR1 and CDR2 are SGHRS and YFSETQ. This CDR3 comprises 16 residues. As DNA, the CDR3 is TGCGCCAGCAGCCTGGGGGGGGCCTACCCCCTGGATGAGCAGTACTTC. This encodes CASSLGGAYPLDEQYF.

DNA for the CDR3: TGTGCCAGCAGTTACGGGTTGGGGTCCTACGAGCAGTACTTC. Translation gives CASSYGLGSYEQYF. V and J are TRBV11-2 and TRBJ2-7; D gene unclear. The CDR3 consists of 14 residues. The ends were cut back, 6 bases at V and 1 base at J, with 13 bases in the middle. CDR1 is SGHAT, CDR2 FQNNGV, per germline.

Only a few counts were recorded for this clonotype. In DNA, the CDR3 is TGTGCCAGCAGTTTAGTCGGAGGGGGCGGGGGTACCTACGAGCAGTACTTC. Its translation: CASSLVGGGGGTYEQYF. The chain couples TRBV12-3 or TRBV12-4 to TRBJ2-7; the D call may be TRBD1 or TRBD2 (7 bases each). This CDR3 contains 17 residues. V was cut by 1 base and J by 2 bases, with 18 bases left in between.

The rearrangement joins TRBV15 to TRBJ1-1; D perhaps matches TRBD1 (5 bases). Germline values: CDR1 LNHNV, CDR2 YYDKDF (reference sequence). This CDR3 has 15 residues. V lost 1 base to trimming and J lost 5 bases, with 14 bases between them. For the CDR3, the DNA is TGTGCCACCAGCAGAGGGGTTGGGCAGGGAACTGAAGCTTTCTTT. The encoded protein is CATSRGVGQGTEAFF.

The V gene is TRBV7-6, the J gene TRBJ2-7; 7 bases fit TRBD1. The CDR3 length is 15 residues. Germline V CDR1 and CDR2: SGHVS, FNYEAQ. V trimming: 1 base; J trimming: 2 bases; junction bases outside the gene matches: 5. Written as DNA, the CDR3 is TGTGCCAGCAGCTTAGAGGGGACAGCCACCTACGAGCAGTACTTC. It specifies CASSLEGTATYEQYF.

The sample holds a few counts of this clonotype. Here the CDR3 reads CSAPVPGLVTDTQYF. In DNA, the CDR3 is TGCAGTGCTCCCGTCCCGGGACTAGTCACAGATACGCAGTATTTT. The chain joins TRBV20-1 to TRBJ2-3; 8 bases line up with TRBD2. The germline gives CDR1 DFQATT, CDR2 SNEGSKA (reference sequence). V trimming: 5 bases; J trimming: 2 bases; junction bases outside the gene matches: 9. The CDR3 length is 15 residues.

The CDR3 DNA reads as TGCAGCGCCCGGGACACCGCGATTCACACCGGGGAGCTGTTTTTT. Translation gives CSARDTAIHTGELFF. J is TRBJ2-2 and V is TRBV29-1, with TRBD1 as a possible D gene (6 bases). V lost 7 bases to trimming and J lost 3 bases, with 18 bases between them. Per the germline V gene, CDR1 is SQVTM and CDR2 is ANQGSEA. The CDR3 consists of 15 residues.

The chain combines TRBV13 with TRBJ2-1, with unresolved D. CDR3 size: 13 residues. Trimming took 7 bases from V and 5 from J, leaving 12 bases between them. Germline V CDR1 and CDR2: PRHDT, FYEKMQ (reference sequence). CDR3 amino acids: CASNYQLDNEQFF. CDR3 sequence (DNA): TGTGCCAGCAACTACCAGTTGGACAATGAGCAGTTCTTC. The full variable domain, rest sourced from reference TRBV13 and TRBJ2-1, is AAGVIQSPRHLIKEKRETATLKCYPIPRHDTVYWYQQGPGQDPQFLISFYEKMQSDKGSIPDRFSAQQFSDYHSELNMSSLELGDSALYFCASNYQLDNEQFFGPGTRLTVL.

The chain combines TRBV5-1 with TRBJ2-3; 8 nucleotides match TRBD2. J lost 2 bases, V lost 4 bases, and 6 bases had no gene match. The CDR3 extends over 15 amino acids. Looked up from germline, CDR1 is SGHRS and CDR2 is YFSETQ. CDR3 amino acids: CASSPGLEFTDTQYF. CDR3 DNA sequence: TGCGCCAGCAGCCCGGGACTAGAATTCACAGATACGCAGTATTTT.

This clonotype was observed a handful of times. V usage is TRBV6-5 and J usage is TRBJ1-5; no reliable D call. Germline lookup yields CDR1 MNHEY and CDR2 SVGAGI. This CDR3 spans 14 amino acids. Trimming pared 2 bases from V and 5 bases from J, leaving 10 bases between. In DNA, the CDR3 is TGTGCCAGCAGTTACATTATGGGCGATCAGCCCCAGCATTTT. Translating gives CASSYIMGDQPQHF.

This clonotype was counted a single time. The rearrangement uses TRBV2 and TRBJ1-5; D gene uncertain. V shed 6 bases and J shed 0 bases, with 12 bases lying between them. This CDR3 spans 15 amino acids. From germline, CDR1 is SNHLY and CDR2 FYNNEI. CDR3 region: CASRFDAYSNQPQHF. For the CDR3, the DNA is TGTGCCAGCAGGTTCGATGCTTATAGCAATCAGCCCCAGCATTTT.

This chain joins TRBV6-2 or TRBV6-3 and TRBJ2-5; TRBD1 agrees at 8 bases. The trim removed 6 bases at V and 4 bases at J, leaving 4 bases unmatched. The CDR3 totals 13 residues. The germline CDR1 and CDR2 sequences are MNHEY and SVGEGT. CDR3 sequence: CASRAGGRETQYF. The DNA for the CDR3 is TGTGCCAGCAGAGCAGGGGGCAGAGAGACCCAGTACTTC.

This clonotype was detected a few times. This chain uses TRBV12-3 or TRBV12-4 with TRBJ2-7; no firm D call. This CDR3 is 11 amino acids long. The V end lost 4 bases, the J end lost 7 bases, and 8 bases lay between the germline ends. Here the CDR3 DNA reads TGTGCCAGCAGTTCCCTTACGGAGCAGTACTTC. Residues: CASSSLTEQYF.

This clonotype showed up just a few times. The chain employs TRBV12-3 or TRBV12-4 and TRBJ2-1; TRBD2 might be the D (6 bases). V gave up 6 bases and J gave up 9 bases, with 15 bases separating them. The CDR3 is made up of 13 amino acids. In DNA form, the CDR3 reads TGTGCCAGCAGAGATCCTAGCGATAGTGAGCAGTTCTTC. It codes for CASRDPSDSEQFF.

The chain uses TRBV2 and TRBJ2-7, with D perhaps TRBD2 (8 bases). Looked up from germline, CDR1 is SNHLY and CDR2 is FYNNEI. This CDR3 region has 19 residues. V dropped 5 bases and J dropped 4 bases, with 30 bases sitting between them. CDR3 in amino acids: CASSPPDRAAWTSIYEQYF. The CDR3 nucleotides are TGTGCCAGCAGTCCACCCGACAGGGCGGCGTGGACTAGCATTTACGAGCAGTACTTC.

The DNA of the CDR3 is TGTGCCACCAGCAGAAACCCCGGCAATGAGCAGTTCTTC. This gives the protein CATSRNPGNEQFF. The J gene is TRBJ2-1, the V gene TRBV15; D gene unclear. Germline V gene lookup returns CDR1 LNHNV and CDR2 YYDKDF (reference sequence). The CDR3 has 13 residues. V gave up 2 bases and J gave up 6 bases, with 8 bases separating them.

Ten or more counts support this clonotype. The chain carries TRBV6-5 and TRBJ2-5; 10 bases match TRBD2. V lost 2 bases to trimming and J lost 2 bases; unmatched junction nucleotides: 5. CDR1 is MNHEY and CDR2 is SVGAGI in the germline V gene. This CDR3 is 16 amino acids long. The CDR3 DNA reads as TGTGCCAGCAGTTACCCCAGCGGGAGGGATCAAGAGACCCAGTACTTC. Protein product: CASSYPSGRDQETQYF.

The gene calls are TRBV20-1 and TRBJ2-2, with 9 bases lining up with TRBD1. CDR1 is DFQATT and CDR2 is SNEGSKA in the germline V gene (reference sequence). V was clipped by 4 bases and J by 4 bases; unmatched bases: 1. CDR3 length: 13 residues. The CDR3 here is CSANRGPTGELFF. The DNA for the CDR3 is TGCAGTGCTAACAGGGGGCCCACCGGGGAGCTGTTTTTT.

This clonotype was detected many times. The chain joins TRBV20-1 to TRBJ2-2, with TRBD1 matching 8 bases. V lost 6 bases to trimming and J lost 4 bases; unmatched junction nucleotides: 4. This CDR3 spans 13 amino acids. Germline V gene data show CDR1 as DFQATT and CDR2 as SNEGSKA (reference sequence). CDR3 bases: TGCAGTGCGGGGGACAGGCGCACCGGGGAGCTGTTTTTT. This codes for CSAGDRRTGELFF.

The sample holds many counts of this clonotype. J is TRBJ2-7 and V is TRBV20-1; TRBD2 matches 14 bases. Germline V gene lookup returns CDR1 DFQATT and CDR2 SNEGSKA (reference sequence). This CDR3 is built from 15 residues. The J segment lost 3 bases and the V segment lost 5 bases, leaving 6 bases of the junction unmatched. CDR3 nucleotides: TGCAGTGCTGGTGGGACTAGCGGGGGCTACTACGAGCAGTACTTC. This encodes CSAGGTSGGYYEQYF.

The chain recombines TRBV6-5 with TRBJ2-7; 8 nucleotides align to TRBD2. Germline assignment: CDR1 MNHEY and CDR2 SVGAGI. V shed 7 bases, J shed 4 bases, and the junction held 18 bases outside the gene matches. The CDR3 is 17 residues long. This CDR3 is CASNYLAAIGRGYEQYF. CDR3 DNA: TGTGCCAGCAATTATCTAGCGGCCATCGGGAGGGGGTACGAGCAGTACTTC.

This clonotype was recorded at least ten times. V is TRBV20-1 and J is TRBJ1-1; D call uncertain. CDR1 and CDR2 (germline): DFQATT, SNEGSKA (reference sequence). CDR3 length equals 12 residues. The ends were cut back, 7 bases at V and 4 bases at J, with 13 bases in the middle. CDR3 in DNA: TGCAGTGGTACAGAGCGCGGCACTGAAGCTTTCTTT. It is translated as CSGTERGTEAFF.

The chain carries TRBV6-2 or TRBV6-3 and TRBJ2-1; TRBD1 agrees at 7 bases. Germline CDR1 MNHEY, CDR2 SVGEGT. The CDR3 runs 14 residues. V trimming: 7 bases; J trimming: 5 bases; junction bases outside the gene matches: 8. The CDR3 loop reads CASNTGTANNEQFF. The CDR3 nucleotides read TGTGCCAGCAACACCGGGACAGCCAACAATGAGCAGTTCTTC.

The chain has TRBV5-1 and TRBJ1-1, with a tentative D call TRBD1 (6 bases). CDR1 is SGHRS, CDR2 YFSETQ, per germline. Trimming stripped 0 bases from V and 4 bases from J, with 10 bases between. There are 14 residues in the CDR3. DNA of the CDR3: TGCGCCAGCAGCTTGGACAGGGCCCGCACTGAAGCTTTCTTT. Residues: CASSLDRARTEAFF.

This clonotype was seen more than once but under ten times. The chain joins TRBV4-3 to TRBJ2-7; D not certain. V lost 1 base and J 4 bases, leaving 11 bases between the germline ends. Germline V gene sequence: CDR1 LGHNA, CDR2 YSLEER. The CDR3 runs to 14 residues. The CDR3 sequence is CASSQVYGLYEQYF. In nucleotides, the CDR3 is TGCGCCAGCAGCCAAGTATACGGCCTATACGAGCAGTACTTC.

The CDR3 coding sequence is TGCAGCGTCCAGAGGTCCGGGGCCAACGTCCTGACTTTC. Its translation: CSVQRSGANVLTF. The chain recombines TRBV29-1 with TRBJ2-6, with D hard to call. The CDR3 consists of 13 residues. CDR1 SQVTM and CDR2 ANQGSEA come from the germline V gene. V was trimmed by 6 bases and J by 4 bases, leaving 10 bases between them.

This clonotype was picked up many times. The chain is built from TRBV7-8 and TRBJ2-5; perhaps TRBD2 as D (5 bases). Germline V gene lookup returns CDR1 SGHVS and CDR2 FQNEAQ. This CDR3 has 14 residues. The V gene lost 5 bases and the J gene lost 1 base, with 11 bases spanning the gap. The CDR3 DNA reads TGTGCCAGCAGCCGGTCGGGGAGCCAAGAGACCCAGTACTTC. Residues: CASSRSGSQETQYF. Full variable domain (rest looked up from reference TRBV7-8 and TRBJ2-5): GAGVSQSPRYKVAKRGQDVALRCDPISGHVSLFWYQQALGQGPEFLTYFQNEAQLDKSGLPSDRFFAERPEGSVSTLKIQRTQQEDSAVYLCASSRSGSQETQYFGPGTRLLVL.

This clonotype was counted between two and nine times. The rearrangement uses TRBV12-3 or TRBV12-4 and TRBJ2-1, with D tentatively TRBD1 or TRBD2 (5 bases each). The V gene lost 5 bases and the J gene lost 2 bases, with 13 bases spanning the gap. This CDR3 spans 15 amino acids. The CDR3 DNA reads TGTGCCAGCAGTCTCGGGACGGTGACCTACAATGAGCAGTTCTTC. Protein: CASSLGTVTYNEQFF.